These 3 T cell receptor beta chains were sequenced from one sample in a study of graft-versus-host responses after intestinal transplantation. For these TCRs, the target antigens are not known. Only in-frame clones appear in the TCRdb table, and some are missing; sequencing was by immunoSEQ multiplex PCR. The sample yields some 110,000 clones, about 92% seen once. Sample: unstimulated CD8+ T cells sorted from spleen or lymph node cells, taken before transplant. Receptor source: a human donor who was the organ donor for an intestinal transplant.

The DNA for the CDR3 is TGTGCCAGCAGTGAAGCGTCGGAGCCCCAGCATTTT. It codes for CASSEASEPQHF. V usage is TRBV2 and J usage is TRBJ1-5; D unclear. Germline V gene data show CDR1 as SNHLY and CDR2 as FYNNEI. The ends were cut back, 0 bases at V and 8 bases at J, with 5 bases in the middle. This CDR3 contains 12 residues.

This rearrangement joins TRBV6-5 to TRBJ1-1; D perhaps matches TRBD1 (6 bases). With 0 bases removed from V and 4 bases from J, the gap between germline ends came to 12 bases. This CDR3 has 15 residues. Germline CDR1 is MNHEY and CDR2 is SVGAGI. CDR3 DNA: TGTGCCAGCAGTTACTCCGGGAAGGGGGGCACTGAAGCTTTCTTT. The encoded protein is CASSYSGKGGTEAFF.

This rearrangement joins TRBV30 to TRBJ2-4; D is uncertain. The V gene's germline CDR1 is GTSNPN and CDR2 SVGIG (reference sequence). Trimming took 2 bases from V and 7 from J, leaving 6 bases between them. The CDR3 sequence is 11 residues long. The CDR3 spells CAWSPGNIQYF. The CDR3 DNA reads TGTGCCTGGAGTCCTGGGAACATTCAGTACTTC.